A selection of T cell receptor beta chains follows, all from one sample in a study of cytomegalovirus exposure and HLA in healthy donors. TCRdb's copy holds only in-frame clones and misses some; the assay was immunoSEQ multiplex PCR. The table lists roughly 120,000 clones, approximately 61% of them singletons. Input material: PBMCs. These receptors were taken from a man aged 25-45 years in good health and CMV-seropositive. The CDR3 runs from the conserved cysteine through the conserved F or W. D genes are given only for firm matches. Size is omitted from some rows. Given values are once, few, many or a class for expanded clones.

j_call: TRBJ2-3
d_call: TRBD2
v_call: TRBV5-8
clone_size: NA
cdr3_aa: CASSLGLAGSGADTQYF
cdr3_nt: TGTGCCAGCAGCTTGGGGCTAGCGGGATCGGGGGCAGATACGCAGTATTTT

j_call: TRBJ2-7
d_call: TRBD1
v_call: TRBV19
clone_size: NA
cdr3_aa: CASSTGTGFYEQYF
cdr3_nt: TGTGCCAGTAGTACCGGGACAGGATTCTACGAGCAGTACTTC

j_call: TRBJ2-1
d_call: TRBD2
v_call: TRBV5-1
clone_size: NA
cdr3_aa: CASSLALAGVQEQFF
cdr3_nt: TGCGCCAGCAGCTTGGCACTAGCGGGAGTTCAGGAGCAGTTCTTC

j_call: TRBJ2-5
d_call: NA
v_call: TRBV4-3
clone_size: few
cdr3_aa: CASSQYLTGETQYF
cdr3_nt: TGCGCCAGCAGCCAATATCTAACCGGGGAGACCCAGTACTTC

j_call: TRBJ2-4
d_call: TRBD1
v_call: TRBV11-2
clone_size: NA
cdr3_aa: CASSLDVGAEGAAKNIQYF
cdr3_nt: TGTGCCAGCAGCTTAGATGTGGGTGCTGAGGGGGCGGCCAAAAACATTCAGTACTTC

j_call: TRBJ2-7
d_call: TRBD2
v_call: TRBV5-1
clone_size: few
cdr3_aa: CASSHGLAGDYEQYF
cdr3_nt: TGCGCCAGCAGTCACGGGCTAGCGGGAGACTACGAGCAGTACTTC

j_call: TRBJ1-4
d_call: TRBD1
v_call: TRBV2
clone_size: NA
cdr3_aa: CASRMTGIDEKLFF
cdr3_nt: TGTGCCAGCAGGATGACAGGGATCGACGAAAAACTGTTTTTT

j_call: TRBJ1-1
d_call: TRBD1
v_call: TRBV5-6
clone_size: few
cdr3_aa: CASSLVPRGLTEAFF
cdr3_nt: TGTGCCAGCAGCTTGGTCCCCAGGGGGCTCACTGAAGCTTTCTTT

j_call: TRBJ1-1
d_call: NA
v_call: TRBV6-1
clone_size: NA
cdr3_aa: CASSSRLELIF
cdr3_nt: TGTGCCAGCAGTTCACGCCTTGAACTAATCTTT

j_call: TRBJ2-6
d_call: NA
v_call: TRBV28
clone_size: NA
cdr3_aa: CASSPLPNSGANVLTF
cdr3_nt: TGTGCCAGCAGTCCCCTACCGAACTCTGGGGCCAACGTCCTGACTTTC

j_call: TRBJ2-7
d_call: TRBD2
v_call: TRBV25-1
clone_size: NA
cdr3_aa: CASSEASGRYEQYF
cdr3_nt: TGTGCCAGCAGTGAAGCTAGCGGGCGCTACGAGCAGTACTTC

j_call: TRBJ2-7
d_call: NA
v_call: TRBV13
clone_size: NA
cdr3_aa: CASSLAPGEQYF
cdr3_nt: TGTGCCAGCAGCTTAGCTCCGGGCGAGCAGTACTTC

j_call: TRBJ2-7
d_call: NA
v_call: TRBV7-8
clone_size: once
cdr3_aa: CASTSGSYEQYF
cdr3_nt: TGTGCCAGCACCTCCGGGTCCTACGAGCAGTACTTC

j_call: TRBJ1-1
d_call: NA
v_call: TRBV5-1
clone_size: few
cdr3_aa: CASSGPTGQGTEAFF
cdr3_nt: TGCGCCAGCAGCGGACCTACAGGTCAGGGCACTGAAGCTTTCTTT

j_call: TRBJ2-1
d_call: TRBD2
v_call: TRBV6-5
clone_size: NA
cdr3_aa: CASREGGPPYNEQFF
cdr3_nt: TGTGCCAGCAGGGAGGGAGGGCCCCCCTACAATGAGCAGTTCTTC